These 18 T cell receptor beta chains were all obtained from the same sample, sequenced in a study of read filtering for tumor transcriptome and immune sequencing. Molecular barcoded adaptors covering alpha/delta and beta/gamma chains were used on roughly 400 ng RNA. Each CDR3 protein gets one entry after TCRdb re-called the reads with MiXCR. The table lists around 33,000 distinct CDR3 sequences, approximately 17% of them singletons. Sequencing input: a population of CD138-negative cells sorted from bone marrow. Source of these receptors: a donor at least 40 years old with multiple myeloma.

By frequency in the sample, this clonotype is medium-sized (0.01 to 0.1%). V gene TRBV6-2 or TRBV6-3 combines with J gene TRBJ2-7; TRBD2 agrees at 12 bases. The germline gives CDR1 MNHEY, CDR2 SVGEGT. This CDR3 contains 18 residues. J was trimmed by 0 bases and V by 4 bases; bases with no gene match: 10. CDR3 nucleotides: TGTGCCAGCAGTTTTCCCACTAGCGGGGGGTATAGCTCCTACGAGCAGTACTTC. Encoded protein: CASSFPTSGGYSSYEQYF.

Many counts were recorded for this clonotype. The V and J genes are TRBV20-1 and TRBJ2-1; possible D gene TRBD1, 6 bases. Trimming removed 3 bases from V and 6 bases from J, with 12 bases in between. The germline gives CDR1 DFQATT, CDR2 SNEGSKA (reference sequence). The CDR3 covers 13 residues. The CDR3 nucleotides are TGCAGTGCTAGTGACAGGTGGGGCAATGAGCAGTTCTTC. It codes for CSASDRWGNEQFF.

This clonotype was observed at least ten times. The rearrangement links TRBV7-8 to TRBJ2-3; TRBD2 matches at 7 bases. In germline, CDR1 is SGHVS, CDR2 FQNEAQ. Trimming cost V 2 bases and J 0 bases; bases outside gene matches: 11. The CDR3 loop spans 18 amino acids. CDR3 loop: CASSLLLSNGRSTDTQYF. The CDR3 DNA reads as TGTGCCAGCAGCTTACTCCTTTCCAACGGGAGGAGCACAGATACGCAGTATTTT.

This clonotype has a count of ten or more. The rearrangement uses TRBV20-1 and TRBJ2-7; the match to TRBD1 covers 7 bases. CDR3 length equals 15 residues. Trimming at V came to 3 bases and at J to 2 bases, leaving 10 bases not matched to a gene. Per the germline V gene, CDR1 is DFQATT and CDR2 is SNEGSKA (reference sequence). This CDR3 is CSASPRTGGTYEQYF. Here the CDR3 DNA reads TGCAGTGCTAGCCCCCGGACAGGCGGCACCTACGAGCAGTACTTC.

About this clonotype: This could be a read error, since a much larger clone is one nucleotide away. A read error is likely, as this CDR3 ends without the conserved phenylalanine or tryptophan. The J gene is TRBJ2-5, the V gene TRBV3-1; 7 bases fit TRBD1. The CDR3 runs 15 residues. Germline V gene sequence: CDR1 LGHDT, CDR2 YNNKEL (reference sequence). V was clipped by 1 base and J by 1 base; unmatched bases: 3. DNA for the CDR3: TGTGCCAGCAGCCAAGGAGGGACAGTCCAAGAGACCCAGTACCTC. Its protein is CASSQGGTVQETQYL.

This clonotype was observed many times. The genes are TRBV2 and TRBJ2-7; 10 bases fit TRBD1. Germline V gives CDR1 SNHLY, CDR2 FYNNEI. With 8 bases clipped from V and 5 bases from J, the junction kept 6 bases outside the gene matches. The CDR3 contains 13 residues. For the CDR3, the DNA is TGTGCCAGCGGGGACAGGGGAGGAGACGAGCAGTACTTC. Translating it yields CASGDRGGDEQYF.

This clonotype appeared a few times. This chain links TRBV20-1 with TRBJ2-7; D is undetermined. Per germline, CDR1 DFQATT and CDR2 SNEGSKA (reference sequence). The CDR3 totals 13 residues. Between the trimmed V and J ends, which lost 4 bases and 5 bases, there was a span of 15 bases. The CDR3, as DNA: TGCAGTGCTATCGTTCCGGGTAGGGACGAGCAGTACTTC. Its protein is CSAIVPGRDEQYF.

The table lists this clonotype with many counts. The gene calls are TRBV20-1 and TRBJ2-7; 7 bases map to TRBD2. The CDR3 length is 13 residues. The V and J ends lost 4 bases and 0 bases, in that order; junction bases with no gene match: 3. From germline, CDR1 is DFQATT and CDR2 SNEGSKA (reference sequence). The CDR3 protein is CSATSGSSYEQYF. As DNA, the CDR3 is TGCAGTGCTACTAGCGGTAGCTCCTACGAGCAGTACTTC.

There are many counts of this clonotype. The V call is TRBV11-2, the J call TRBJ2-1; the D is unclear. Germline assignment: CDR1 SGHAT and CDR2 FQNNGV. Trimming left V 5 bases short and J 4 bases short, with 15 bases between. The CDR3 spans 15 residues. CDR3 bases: TGTGCCAGCAGCCCAGGACCCGGAAGGTACAATGAGCAGTTCTTC. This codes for CASSPGPGRYNEQFF.

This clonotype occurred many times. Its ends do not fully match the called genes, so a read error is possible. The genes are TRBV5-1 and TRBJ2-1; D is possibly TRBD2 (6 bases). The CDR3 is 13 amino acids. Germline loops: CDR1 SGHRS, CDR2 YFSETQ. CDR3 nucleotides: TGCGCCAGCAGCTTGATGGAGGGAGATGAGCGGTTCTTC. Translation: CASSLMEGDERFF.

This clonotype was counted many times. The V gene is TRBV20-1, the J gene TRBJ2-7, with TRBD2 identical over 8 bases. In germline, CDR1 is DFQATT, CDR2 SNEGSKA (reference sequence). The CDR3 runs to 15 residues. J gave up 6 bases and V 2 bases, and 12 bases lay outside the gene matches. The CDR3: CSARSPGLVFFEQYF. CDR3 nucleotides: TGCAGTGCTAGATCCCCGGGACTAGTCTTTTTCGAGCAGTACTTC.

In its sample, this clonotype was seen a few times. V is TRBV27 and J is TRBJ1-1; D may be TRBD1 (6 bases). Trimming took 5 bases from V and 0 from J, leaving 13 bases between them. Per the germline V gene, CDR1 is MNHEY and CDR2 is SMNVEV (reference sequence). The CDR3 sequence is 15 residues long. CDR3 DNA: TGTGCCAGCAGTGGAGTTCGGGGGCTGAACACTGAAGCTTTCTTT. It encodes CASSGVRGLNTEAFF.

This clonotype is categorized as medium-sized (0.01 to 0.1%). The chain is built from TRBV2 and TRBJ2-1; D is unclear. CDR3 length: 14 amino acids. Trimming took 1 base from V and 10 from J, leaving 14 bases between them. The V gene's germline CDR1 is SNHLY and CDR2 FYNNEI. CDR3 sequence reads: CASSEGGVWGEQFF. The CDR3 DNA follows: TGTGCCAGCAGTGAAGGAGGTGTGTGGGGAGAGCAGTTCTTC.

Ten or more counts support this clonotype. CDR3: CSARRGRSGEDKGSRETQYF. The CDR3, as DNA: TGCAGTGCTAGGCGGGGCCGTAGCGGGGAGGATAAGGGAAGCCGGGAGACCCAGTACTTC. The chain employs TRBV20-1 and TRBJ2-5, with 8 positions matching TRBD2. The J segment lost 5 bases and the V segment lost 3 bases, leaving 26 bases of the junction unmatched. CDR1 DFQATT and CDR2 SNEGSKA come from the germline V gene (reference sequence). The CDR3 spans 20 residues.

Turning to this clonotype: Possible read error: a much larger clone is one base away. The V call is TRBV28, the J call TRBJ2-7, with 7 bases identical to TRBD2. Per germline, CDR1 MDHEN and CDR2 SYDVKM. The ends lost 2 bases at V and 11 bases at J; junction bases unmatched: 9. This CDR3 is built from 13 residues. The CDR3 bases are TGTGCCAGCAGTTTAGGGGGGGATGAGGAGAAGTACTTC. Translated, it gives CASSLGGDEEKYF.

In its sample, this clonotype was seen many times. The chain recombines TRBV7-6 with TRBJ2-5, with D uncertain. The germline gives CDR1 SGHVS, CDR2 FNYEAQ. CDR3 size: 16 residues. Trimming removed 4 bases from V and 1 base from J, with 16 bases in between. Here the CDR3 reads CASSSRPPVAQETQYF. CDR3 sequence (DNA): TGTGCCAGCAGCTCCCGGCCCCCGGTGGCCCAAGAGACCCAGTACTTC.

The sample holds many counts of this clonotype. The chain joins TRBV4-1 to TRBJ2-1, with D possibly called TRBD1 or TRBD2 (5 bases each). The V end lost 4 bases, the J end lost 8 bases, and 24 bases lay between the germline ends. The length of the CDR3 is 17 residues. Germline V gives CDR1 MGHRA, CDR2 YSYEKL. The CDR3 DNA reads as TGCGCCAGCAGCCCAACCGCGGCCCGAGGGGCCTCCTATGAGCAGTTCTTC. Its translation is CASSPTAARGASYEQFF.

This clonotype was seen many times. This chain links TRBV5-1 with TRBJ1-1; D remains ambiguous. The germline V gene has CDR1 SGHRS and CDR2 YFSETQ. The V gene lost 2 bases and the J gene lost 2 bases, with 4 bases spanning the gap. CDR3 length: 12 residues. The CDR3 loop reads CASSFDNTEAFF. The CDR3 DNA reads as TGCGCCAGCAGCTTCGACAACACTGAAGCTTTCTTT.